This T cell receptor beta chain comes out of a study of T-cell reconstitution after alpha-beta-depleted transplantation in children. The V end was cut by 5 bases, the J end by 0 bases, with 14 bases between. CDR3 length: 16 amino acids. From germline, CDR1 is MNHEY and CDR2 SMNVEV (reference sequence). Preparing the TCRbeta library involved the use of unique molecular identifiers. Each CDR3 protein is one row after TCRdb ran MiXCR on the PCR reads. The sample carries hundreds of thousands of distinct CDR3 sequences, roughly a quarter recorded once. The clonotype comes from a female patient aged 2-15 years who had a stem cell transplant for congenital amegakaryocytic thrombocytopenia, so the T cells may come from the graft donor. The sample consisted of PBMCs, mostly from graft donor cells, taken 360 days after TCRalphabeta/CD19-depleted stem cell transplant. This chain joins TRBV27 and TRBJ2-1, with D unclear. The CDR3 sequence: CASSPRSRSSYNEQFF. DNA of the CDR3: TGTGCCAGCAGTCCTCGGAGCAGGAGCTCCTACAATGAGCAGTTCTTC.